This T cell receptor beta chain derives from a study of T-cell reconstitution after alpha-beta-depleted transplantation in children. This CDR3 comprises 15 residues. The germline V and J ends were trimmed by 5 bases and 4 bases, with 17 bases remaining between them. Germline V gene lookup returns CDR1 MRHNA and CDR2 SNTAGT. TCRbeta library construction was performed incorporating unique molecular identifiers. Via MiXCR, TCRdb re-called the PCR reads, giving one row per CDR3 protein. The table has about 540,000 distinct CDR3 sequences, approximately 20% seen once. This clonotype was counted between two and nine times.

This sequence joins TRBV6-4 and TRBJ1-2, with D uncertain. The material was PBMCs from the stem cell graft donor, obtained from the stem cell graft. The source is a human donor who donated a stem cell graft to a child with acute lymphoblastic leukemia. The CDR3 coding sequence is TGTGCCAGCAGTAGTTCCGGGGAGACGGGCTATGGCTACACCTTC. Protein: CASSSSGETGYGYTF.